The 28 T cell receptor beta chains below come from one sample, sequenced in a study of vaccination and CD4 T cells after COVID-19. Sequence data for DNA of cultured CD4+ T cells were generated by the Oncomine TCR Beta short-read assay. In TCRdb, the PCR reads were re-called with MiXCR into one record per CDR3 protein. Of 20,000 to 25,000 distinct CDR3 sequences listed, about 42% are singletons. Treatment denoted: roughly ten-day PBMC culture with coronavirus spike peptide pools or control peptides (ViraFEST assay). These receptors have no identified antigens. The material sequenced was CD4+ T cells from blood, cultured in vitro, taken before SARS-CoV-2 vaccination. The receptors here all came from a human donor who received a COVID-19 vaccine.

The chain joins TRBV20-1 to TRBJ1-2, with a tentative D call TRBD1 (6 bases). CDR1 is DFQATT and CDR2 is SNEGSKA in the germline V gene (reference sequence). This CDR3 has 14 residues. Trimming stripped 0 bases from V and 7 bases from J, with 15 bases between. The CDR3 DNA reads TGCAGTGCTAGAGAGGGGGCGCAAGGGCCTGGCTACACCTTC. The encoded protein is CSAREGAQGPGYTF.

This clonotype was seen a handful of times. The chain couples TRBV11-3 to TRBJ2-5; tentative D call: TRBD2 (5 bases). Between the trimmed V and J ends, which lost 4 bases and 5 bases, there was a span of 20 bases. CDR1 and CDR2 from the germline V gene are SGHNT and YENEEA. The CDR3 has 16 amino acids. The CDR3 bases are TGTGCCAGCAGCTCCTCACTAGTTTGGGTTGACGAGACCCAGTACTTC. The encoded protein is CASSSSLVWVDETQYF.

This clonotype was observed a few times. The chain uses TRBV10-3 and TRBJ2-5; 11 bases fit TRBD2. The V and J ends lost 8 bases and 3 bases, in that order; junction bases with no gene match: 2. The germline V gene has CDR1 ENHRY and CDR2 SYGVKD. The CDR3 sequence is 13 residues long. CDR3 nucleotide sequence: TGTGCCATCGGGACTAGCGGAAAAGAGACCCAGTACTTC. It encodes CAIGTSGKETQYF.

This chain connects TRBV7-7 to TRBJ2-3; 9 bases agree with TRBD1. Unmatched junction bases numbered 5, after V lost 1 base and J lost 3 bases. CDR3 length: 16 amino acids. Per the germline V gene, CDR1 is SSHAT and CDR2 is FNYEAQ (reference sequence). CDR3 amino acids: CASSLGTGAGTDTQYF. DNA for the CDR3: TGTGCCAGCAGCTTAGGGACAGGGGCAGGGACAGATACGCAGTATTTT. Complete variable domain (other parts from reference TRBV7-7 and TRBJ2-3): GAGVSQSPRYKVTKRGQDVTLRCDPISSHATLYWYQQALGQGPEFLTYFNYEAQPDKSGLPSDRFSAERPEGSISTLTIQRTEQRDSAMYRCASSLGTGAGTDTQYFGPGTRLTVL.

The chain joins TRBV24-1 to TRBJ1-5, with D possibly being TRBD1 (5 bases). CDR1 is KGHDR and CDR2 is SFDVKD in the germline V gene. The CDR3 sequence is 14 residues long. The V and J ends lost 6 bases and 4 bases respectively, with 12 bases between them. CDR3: CATSRAGPNQPQHF. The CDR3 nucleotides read TGTGCCACCAGTAGGGCAGGGCCAAATCAGCCCCAGCATTTT.

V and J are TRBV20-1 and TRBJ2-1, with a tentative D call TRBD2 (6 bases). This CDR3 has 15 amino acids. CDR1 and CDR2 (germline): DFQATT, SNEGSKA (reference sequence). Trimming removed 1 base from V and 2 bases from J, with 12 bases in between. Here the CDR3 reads CSARVGRGTYNEQFF. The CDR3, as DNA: TGCAGTGCTAGAGTGGGGCGGGGAACCTACAATGAGCAGTTCTTC.

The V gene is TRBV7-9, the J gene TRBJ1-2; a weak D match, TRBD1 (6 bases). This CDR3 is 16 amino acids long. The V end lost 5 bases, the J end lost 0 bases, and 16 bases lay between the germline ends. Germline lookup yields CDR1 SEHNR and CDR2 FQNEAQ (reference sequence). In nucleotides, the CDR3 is TGTGCCAGCAGCCCCCTCCTCGGACAGACTAACTATGGCTACACCTTC. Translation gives CASSPLLGQTNYGYTF.

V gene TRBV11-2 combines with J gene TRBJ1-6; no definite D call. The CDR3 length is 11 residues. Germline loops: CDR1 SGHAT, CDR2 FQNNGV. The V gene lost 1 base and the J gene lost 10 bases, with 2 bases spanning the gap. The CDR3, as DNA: TGTGCCAGCAGCTTAGTGTCACCCCTCCACTTT. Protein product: CASSLVSPLHF.

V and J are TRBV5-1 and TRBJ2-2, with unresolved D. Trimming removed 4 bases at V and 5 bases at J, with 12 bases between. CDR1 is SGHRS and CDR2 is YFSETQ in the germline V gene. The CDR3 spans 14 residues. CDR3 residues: CASSTGWATGELFF. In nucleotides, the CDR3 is TGCGCCAGCAGCACGGGCTGGGCAACCGGGGAGCTGTTTTTT.

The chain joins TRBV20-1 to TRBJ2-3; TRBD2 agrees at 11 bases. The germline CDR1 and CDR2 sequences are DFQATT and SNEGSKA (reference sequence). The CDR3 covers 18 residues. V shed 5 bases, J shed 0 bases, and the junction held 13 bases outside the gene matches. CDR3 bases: TGCAGTGCTCCTATAGCGGGGGGGTCTTCTTTTAGCACAGATACGCAGTATTTT. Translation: CSAPIAGGSSFSTDTQYF.

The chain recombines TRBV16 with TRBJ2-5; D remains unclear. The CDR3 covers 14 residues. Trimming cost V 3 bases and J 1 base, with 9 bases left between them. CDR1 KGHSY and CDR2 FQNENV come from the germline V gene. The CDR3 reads CASSHPRPQETQYF. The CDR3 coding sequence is TGTGCCAGCAGCCACCCACGGCCCCAAGAGACCCAGTACTTC. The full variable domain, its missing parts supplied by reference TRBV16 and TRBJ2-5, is GEEVAQTPKHLVRGEGQKAKLYCAPIKGHSYVFWYQQVLKNEFKFLISFQNENVFDETGMPKERFSAKCLPNSPCSLEIQATKLEDSAVYFCASSHPRPQETQYFGPGTRLLVL.

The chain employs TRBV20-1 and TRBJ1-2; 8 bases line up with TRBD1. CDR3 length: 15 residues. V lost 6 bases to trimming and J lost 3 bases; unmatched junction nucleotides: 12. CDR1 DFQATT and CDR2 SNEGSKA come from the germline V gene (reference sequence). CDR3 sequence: CSAPGDRGNDYGYTF. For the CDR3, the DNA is TGCAGTGCCCCGGGCGACAGGGGAAACGACTATGGCTACACCTTC.

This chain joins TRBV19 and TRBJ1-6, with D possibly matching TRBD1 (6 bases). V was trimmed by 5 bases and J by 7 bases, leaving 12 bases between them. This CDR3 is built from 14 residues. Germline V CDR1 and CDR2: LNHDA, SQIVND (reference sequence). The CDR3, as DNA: TGTGCCAGTAGTCTGGGGACACCCAATTCACCCCTCCACTTT. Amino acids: CASSLGTPNSPLHF.

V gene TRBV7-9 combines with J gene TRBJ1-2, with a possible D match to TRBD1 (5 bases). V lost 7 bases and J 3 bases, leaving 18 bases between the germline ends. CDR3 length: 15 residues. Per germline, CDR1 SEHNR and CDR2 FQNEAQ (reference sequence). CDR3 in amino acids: CASTFGGTMYYGYTF. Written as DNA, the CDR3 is TGTGCCAGCACCTTCGGTGGGACGATGTACTATGGCTACACCTTC.

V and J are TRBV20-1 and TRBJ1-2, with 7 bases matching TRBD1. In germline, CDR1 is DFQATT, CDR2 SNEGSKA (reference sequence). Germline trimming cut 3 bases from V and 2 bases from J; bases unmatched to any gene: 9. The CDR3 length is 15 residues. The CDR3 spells CSARPGTANNYGYTF. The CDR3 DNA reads TGCAGTGCTAGGCCCGGGACAGCCAACAACTATGGCTACACCTTC.

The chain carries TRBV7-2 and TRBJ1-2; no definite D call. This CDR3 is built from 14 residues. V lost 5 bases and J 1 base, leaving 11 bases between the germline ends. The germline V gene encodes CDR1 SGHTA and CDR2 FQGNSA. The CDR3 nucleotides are TGTGCCAGCAGCCCCGGGGTAGATAACTATGGCTACACCTTC. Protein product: CASSPGVDNYGYTF.

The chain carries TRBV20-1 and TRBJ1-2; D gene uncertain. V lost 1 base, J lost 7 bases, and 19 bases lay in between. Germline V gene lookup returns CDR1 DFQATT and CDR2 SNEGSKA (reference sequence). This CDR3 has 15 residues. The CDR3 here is CSARGVEGWMRGYTF. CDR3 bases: TGCAGTGCTAGAGGGGTGGAGGGATGGATGCGTGGCTACACCTTC.

The CDR3 nucleotides are TGCAGTGCTATTGCCCTACTAGAGCAAGAGACCCAGTACTTC. Protein sequence: CSAIALLEQETQYF. The chain employs TRBV20-1 and TRBJ2-5; D is perhaps TRBD2 (5 bases). The V gene lost 4 bases and the J gene lost 2 bases, with 14 bases spanning the gap. Per germline, CDR1 DFQATT and CDR2 SNEGSKA (reference sequence). CDR3 length: 14 amino acids.

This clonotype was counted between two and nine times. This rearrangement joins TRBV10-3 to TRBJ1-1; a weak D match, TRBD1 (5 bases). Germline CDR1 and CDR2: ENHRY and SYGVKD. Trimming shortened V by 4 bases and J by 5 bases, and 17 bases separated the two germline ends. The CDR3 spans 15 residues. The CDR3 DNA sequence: TGTGCCATCAGTGGGGACTCAGGGATTCGTACTGAAGCTTTCTTT. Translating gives CAISGDSGIRTEAFF.

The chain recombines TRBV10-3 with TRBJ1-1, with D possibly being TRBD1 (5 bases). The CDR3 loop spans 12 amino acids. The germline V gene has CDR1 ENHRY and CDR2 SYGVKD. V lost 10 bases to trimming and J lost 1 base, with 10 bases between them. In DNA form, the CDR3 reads TGTGCCACCCGGGACGGGAACACTGAAGCTTTCTTT. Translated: CATRDGNTEAFF.

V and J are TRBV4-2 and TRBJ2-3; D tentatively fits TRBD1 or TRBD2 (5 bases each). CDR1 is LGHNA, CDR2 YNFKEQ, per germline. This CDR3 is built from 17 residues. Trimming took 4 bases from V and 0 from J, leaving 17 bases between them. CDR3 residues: CASSRRRDGASTDTQYF. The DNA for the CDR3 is TGTGCCAGCAGCCGGAGGAGAGACGGGGCTAGCACAGATACGCAGTATTTT.

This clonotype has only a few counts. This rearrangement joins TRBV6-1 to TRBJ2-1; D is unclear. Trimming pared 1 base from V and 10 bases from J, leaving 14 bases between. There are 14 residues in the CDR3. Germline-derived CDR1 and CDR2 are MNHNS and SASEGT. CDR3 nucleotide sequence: TGTGCCAGCAGTGAAGGTGGACCGCTCCAAGAGCAGTTCTTC. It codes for CASSEGGPLQEQFF.

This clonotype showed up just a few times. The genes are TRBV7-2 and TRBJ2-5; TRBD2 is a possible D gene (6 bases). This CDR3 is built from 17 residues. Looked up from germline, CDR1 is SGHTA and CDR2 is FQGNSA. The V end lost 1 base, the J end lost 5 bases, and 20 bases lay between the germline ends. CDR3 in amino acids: CASSLVSRGRASETQYF. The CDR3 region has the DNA TGTGCCAGCAGCTTAGTATCGCGGGGTCGAGCCTCGGAGACCCAGTACTTC.

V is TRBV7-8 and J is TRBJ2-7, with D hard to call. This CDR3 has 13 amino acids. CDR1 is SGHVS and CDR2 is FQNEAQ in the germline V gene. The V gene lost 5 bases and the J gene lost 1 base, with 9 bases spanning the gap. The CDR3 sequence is CASSQSISYEQYF. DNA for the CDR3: TGTGCCAGCAGCCAGAGTATTTCCTACGAGCAGTACTTC.

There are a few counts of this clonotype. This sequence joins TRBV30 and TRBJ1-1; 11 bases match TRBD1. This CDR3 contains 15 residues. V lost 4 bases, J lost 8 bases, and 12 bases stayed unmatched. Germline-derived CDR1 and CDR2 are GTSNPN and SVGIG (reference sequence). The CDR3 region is CAWKQTGTGGIEAFF. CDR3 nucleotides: TGTGCCTGGAAACAGACGGGGACAGGGGGAATCGAAGCTTTCTTT. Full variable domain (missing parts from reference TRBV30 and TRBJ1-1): SQTIHQWPATLVQPVGSPLSLECTVEGTSNPNLYWYRQAAGRGLQLLFYSVGIGQISSEVPQNLSASRPQDRQFILSSKKLLLSDSGFYLCAWKQTGTGGIEAFFGQGTRLTVV.

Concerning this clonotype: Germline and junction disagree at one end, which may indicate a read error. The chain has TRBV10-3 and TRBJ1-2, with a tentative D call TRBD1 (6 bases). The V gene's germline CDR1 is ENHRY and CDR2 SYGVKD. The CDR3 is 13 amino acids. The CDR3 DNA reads TGTGCCATCAGTGGAGAGGAAGGGGGTGGCCACACCTTC. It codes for CAISGEEGGGHTF.

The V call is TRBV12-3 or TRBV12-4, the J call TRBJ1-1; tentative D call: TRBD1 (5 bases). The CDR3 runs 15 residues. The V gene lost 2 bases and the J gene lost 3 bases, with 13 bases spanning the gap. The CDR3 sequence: CASSLRWGEDTEAFF. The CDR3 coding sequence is TGTGCCAGCAGTTTACGATGGGGCGAGGACACTGAAGCTTTCTTT.

CDR3 sequence: CASSYSGKRDSPLHF. CDR3 coding DNA: TGTGCCAGCAGTTACTCCGGAAAGAGGGATTCACCCCTCCACTTT. This chain joins TRBV6-5 and TRBJ1-6; D is unresolved. With 0 bases removed from V and 8 bases from J, the gap between germline ends came to 11 bases. Germline V gene sequence: CDR1 MNHEY, CDR2 SVGAGI. The CDR3 is 15 amino acids.